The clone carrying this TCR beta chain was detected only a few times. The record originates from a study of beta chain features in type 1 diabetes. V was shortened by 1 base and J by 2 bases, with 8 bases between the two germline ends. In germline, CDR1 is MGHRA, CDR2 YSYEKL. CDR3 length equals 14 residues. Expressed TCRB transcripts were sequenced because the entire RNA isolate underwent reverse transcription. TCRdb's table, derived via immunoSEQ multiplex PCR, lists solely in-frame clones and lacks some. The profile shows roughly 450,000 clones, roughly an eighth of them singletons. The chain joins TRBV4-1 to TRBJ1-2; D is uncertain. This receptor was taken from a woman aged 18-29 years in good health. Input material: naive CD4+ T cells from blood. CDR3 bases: TGCGCCAGCAGCCAAGGGAACAGAAACTATGGCTACACCTTC. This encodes CASSQGNRNYGYTF.